Following are 7 T cell receptor beta chains from one sample sequenced in a study of T cell clusters in autoimmune cytopenias. TRB was amplified from 250 ng of peripheral blood genomic DNA per sample. TRB rearrangements were amplified by touch-down multiplex PCR with mixed TRB-A/B primers. TCRdb re-analyzed the multiplex PCR reads; it lists each CDR3 protein once, without DNA. The sample holds fewer than 3,000 distinct CDR3 sequences. The sequencing input was peripheral blood. Receptor source: a human donor with an autoimmune cytopenia or autoimmune hepatitis (not recorded which).

This clonotype is classed as medium-sized by frequency. The chain employs TRBV7-2 and TRBJ1-5; TCRdb calls TRBD1, which cannot be checked without DNA. The CDR3 length is 14 residues. CDR1 SGHTA and CDR2 FQGNSA come from the germline V gene. CDR3 region: CASSPRQGPEPQHF.

This clonotype ranks as medium-sized (0.01 to 0.1%) in terms of frequency. V is TRBV6-5 and J is TRBJ2-1; there is no DNA to check the TCRdb D call of TRBD2. Germline CDR1 reads MNHEY; CDR2 reads SVGAGI. CDR3 length: 15 amino acids. This chain's CDR3 is CASSEGLAEYNEQFF.

This clonotype registers medium-sized by frequency. The V and J genes are TRBV5-6 and TRBJ2-5; the D call from TCRdb, TRBD1, cannot be confirmed without DNA. The CDR3 covers 15 residues. Germline V gene data show CDR1 as SGHDT and CDR2 as YYEEEE. CDR3: CASSFRDRVRETQYF.

Judged by frequency, this clonotype is medium-sized. The genes are TRBV19 and TRBJ1-4. The germline gives CDR1 LNHDA, CDR2 SQIVND (reference sequence). This CDR3 region has 13 residues. CDR3 protein: CASSRESYEKLFF.

This clonotype counts as medium-sized by frequency. The V gene is TRBV6-2 or TRBV6-3, the J gene TRBJ1-1; TCRdb names TRBD1, which stays unverified in the absence of DNA. Germline CDR1 is MNHEY and CDR2 is SVGEGT. The CDR3 spans 15 residues. CDR3: CASSYSKQGGTEAFF.

This clonotype shows up as medium-sized by frequency. This chain joins TRBV5-1 and TRBJ1-6. The CDR3 covers 14 residues. Germline V gene sequence: CDR1 SGHRS, CDR2 YFSETQ. The CDR3 loop is CASRDVRGNSPLHF. The full variable domain, with the rest looked up from reference TRBV5-1 and TRBJ1-6, is KAGVTQTPRYLIKTRGQQVTLSCSPISGHRSVSWYQQTPGQGLQFLFEYFSETQRNKGNFPGRFSGRQFSNSRSEMNVSTLELGDSALYLCASRDVRGNSPLHFGNGTRLTVT.

This clonotype counts as medium-sized by frequency. The J gene is TRBJ2-7, the V gene TRBV27; TCRdb's D call, TRBD2, is unchecked because there is no DNA. The germline CDR1 and CDR2 sequences are MNHEY and SMNVEV (reference sequence). The CDR3 spans 15 residues. This CDR3 is CASSRTSGLGYEQYF.